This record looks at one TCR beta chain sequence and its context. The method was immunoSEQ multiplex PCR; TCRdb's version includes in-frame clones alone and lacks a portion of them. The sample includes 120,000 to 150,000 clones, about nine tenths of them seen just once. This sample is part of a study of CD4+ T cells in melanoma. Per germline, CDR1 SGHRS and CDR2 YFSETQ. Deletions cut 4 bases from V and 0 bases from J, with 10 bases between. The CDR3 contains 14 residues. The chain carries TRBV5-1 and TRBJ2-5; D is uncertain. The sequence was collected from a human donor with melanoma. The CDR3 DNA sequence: TGCGCCAGCAGCATTACAGCGTACCAAGAGACCCAGTACTTC. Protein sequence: CASSITAYQETQYF.